Each of the 8 T cell receptor beta chains below was sequenced from the same sample in a study of shared clonotypes between healthy human individuals. The method was immunoSEQ multiplex PCR; TCRdb's version includes in-frame clones alone and lacks a portion of them. Here the sample spans fewer than 800,000 clones, 90% to 95% being singletons. Cells designated naive CD8 were CD45RO-negative and were positively selected for CCR7, with terminally differentiated effector memory CD45RA+ cells excluded. Input material: naive CD8+ T cells sorted from blood. These receptors were obtained from a man aged 25-45 years in good health.

This rearrangement joins TRBV27 to TRBJ2-2, with D possibly matching TRBD1 (5 bases). The CDR3 is made up of 14 amino acids. Germline CDR1 MNHEY, CDR2 SMNVEV (reference sequence). Trimming pared 2 bases from V and 8 bases from J, leaving 12 bases between. CDR3 sequence: CASSLRLQAGELFF. The CDR3 DNA reads as TGTGCCAGCAGTTTACGGCTACAGGCAGGGGAGCTGTTTTTT.

The rearrangement uses TRBV5-1 and TRBJ2-4, with TRBD1 matching over 8 bases. In germline, CDR1 is SGHRS, CDR2 YFSETQ. The CDR3 covers 15 residues. V lost 7 bases, J lost 1 base, and 7 bases stayed unmatched. Written as DNA, the CDR3 is TGCGCCAGCGGGTTCCGACAGGGGGCCAAAAACATTCAGTACTTC. It translates to CASGFRQGAKNIQYF.

V is TRBV28 and J is TRBJ2-2; D may be TRBD2 (6 bases). Germline-derived CDR1 and CDR2 are MDHEN and SYDVKM. The germline V and J ends were trimmed by 4 bases and 5 bases, with 20 bases remaining between them. The CDR3 spans 17 residues. The chain's CDR3 is CASSSTAPGAGTGELFF. CDR3 DNA: TGTGCCAGCAGTTCCACTGCCCCGGGCGCGGGGACCGGGGAGCTGTTTTTT. The full variable domain, in which reference TRBV28 and TRBJ2-2 provide the parts outside the CDR3, is DVKVTQSSRYLVKRTGEKVFLECVQDMDHENMFWYRQDPGLGLRLIYFSYDVKMKEKGDIPEGYSVSREKKERFSLILESASTNQTSMYLCASSSTAPGAGTGELFFGEGSRLTVL.

The genes are TRBV27 and TRBJ2-7, with D perhaps matching TRBD1 or TRBD2 (5 bases each). Trimming removed 3 bases at V and 2 bases at J, with 8 bases between. The germline gives CDR1 MNHEY, CDR2 SMNVEV (reference sequence). The CDR3 is made up of 13 amino acids. CDR3 nucleotides: TGTGCCAGCAGTTTGGGGGAAACCTACGAGCAGTACTTC. This codes for CASSLGETYEQYF.

This clone showed up many times. The chain has TRBV29-1 and TRBJ2-3, with D perhaps being TRBD1 or TRBD2 (5 bases each). Germline values: CDR1 SQVTM, CDR2 ANQGSEA. This CDR3 has 13 amino acids. The V end was cut by 7 bases, the J end by 8 bases, with 19 bases between. CDR3 nucleotides: TGCAGCGCGGAAACAGGCCCGGGGCGTACGCAGTATTTT. It translates to CSAETGPGRTQYF.

V and J are TRBV29-1 and TRBJ2-1, with TRBD2 matching over 9 bases. This CDR3 is built from 16 residues. CDR1 and CDR2 (germline): SQVTM, ANQGSEA. V was pared by 4 bases and J by 2 bases, with 9 bases of the junction left unmatched. CDR3 region: CSVVGGRAEAYNEQFF. The DNA of the CDR3 is TGCAGCGTTGTAGGCGGGAGGGCCGAGGCCTACAATGAGCAGTTCTTC.

CDR3 region: CASSPPRGEEQETQYF. In DNA form, the CDR3 reads TGTGCCAGCAGTCCCCCCAGGGGGGAGGAACAAGAGACCCAGTACTTC. V usage is TRBV6-6 and J usage is TRBJ2-5; tentative D call: TRBD1 (7 bases). The CDR3 consists of 16 residues. Trimming took 5 bases from V and 2 from J, leaving 18 bases between them. Germline CDR1 is MNHNY and CDR2 is SVGAGI (reference sequence).

This clone was seen a single time. The chain is built from TRBV5-1 and TRBJ2-5, with 7 bases matching TRBD2. V gave up 3 bases and J gave up 4 bases; unmatched junction bases: 9. The V gene's germline CDR1 is SGHRS and CDR2 YFSETQ. The CDR3 is made up of 15 amino acids. CDR3 residues: CASSWNGGEGETQYF. The CDR3 DNA reads as TGCGCCAGCAGCTGGAATGGCGGGGAGGGAGAGACCCAGTACTTC.